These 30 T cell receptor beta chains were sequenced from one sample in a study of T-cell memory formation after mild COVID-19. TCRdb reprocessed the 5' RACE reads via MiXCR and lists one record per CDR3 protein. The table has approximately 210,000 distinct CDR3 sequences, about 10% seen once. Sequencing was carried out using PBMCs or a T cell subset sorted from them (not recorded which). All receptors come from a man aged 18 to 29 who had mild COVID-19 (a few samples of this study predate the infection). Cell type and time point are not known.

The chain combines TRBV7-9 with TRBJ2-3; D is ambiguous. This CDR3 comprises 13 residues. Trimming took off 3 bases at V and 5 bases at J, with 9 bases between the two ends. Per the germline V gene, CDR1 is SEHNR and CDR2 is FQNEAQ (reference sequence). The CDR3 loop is CASSFRAEDTQYF. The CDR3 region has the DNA TGTGCCAGCAGCTTTCGCGCGGAAGATACGCAGTATTTT.

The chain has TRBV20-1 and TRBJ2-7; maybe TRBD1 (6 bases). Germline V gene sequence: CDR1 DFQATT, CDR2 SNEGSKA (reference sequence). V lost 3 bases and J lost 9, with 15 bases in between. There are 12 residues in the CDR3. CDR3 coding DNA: TGCAGTGCTAGTCGACAGGACGACGGGCAGTACTTC. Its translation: CSASRQDDGQYF.

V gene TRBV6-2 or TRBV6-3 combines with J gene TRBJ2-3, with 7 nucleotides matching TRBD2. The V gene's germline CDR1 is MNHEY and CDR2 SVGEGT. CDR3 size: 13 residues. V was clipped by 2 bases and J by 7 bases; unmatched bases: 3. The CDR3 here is CASSYMGLNTQYF. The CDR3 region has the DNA TGTGCCAGCAGTTACATGGGACTAAATACGCAGTATTTT.

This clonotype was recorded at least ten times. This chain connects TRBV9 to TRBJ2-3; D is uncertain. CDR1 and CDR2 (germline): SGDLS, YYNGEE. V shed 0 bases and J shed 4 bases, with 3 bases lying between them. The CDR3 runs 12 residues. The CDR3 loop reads CASSVAADTQYF. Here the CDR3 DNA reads TGTGCCAGCAGCGTAGCAGCAGATACGCAGTATTTT. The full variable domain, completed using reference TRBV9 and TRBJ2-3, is DSGVTQTPKHLITATGQRVTLRCSPRSGDLSVYWYQQSLDQGLQFLIQYYNGEERAKGNILERFSAQQFPDLHSELNLSSLELGDSALYFCASSVAADTQYFGPGTRLTVL.

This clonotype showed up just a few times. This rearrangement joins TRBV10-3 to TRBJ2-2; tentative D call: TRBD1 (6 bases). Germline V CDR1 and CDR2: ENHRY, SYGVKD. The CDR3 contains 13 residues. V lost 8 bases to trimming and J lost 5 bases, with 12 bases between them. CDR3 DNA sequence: TGTGCCATCGCCCCGACAGGAACCGGGGAGCTGTTTTTT. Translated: CAIAPTGTGELFF.

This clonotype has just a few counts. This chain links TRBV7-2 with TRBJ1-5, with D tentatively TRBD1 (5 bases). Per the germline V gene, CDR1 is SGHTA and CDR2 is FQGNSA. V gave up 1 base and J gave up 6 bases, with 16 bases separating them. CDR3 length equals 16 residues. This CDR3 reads CASSLVSGTSGQPQHF. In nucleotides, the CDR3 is TGTGCCAGCAGCTTAGTCTCGGGGACCTCGGGTCAGCCCCAGCATTTT.

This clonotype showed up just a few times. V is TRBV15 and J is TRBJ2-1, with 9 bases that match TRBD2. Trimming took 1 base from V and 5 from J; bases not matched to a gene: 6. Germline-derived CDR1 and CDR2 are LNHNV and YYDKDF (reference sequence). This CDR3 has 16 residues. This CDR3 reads CATSRGPSGADNEQFF. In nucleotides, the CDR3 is TGTGCCACCAGCAGAGGCCCTAGCGGGGCTGACAATGAGCAGTTCTTC.

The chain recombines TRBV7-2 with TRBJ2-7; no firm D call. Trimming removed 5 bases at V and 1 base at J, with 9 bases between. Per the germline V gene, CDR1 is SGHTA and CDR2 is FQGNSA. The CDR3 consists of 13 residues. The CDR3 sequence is CASSRSKSYEQYF. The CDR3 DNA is TGTGCCAGCAGCCGATCAAAGTCCTACGAGCAGTACTTC.

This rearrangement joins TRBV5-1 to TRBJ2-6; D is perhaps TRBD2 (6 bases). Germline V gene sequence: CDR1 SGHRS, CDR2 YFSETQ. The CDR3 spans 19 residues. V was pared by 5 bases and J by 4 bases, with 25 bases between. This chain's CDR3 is CASRDPIGGFSLGANVLTF. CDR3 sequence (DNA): TGCGCCAGCAGGGACCCCATCGGGGGTTTTAGCTTGGGGGCCAACGTCCTGACTTTC.

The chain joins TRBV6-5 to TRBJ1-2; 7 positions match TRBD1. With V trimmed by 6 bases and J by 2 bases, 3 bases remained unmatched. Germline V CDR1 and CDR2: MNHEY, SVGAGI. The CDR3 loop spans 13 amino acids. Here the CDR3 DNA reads TGTGCCAGCAGACGGACAGGCAACTATGGCTACACCTTC. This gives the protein CASRRTGNYGYTF.

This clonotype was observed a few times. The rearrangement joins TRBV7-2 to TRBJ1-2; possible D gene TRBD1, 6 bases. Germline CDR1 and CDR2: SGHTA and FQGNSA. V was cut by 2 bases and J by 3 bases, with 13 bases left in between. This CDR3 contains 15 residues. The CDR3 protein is CASSLRGGEDYGYTF. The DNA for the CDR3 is TGTGCCAGCAGCTTAAGGGGGGGTGAGGACTATGGCTACACCTTC.

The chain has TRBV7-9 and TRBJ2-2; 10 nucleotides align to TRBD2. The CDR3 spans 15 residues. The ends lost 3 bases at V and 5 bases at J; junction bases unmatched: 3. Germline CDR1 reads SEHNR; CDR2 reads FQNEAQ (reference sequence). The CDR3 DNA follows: TGTGCCAGCAGCTTGACTAGCGGGCTAACCGGGGAGCTGTTTTTT. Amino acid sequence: CASSLTSGLTGELFF. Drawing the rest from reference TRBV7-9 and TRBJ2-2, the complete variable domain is DTGVSQNPRHKITKRGQNVTFRCDPISEHNRLYWYRQTLGQGPEFLTYFQNEAQLEKSRLLSDRFSAERPKGSFSTLEIQRTEQGDSAMYLCASSLTSGLTGELFFGEGSRLTVL.

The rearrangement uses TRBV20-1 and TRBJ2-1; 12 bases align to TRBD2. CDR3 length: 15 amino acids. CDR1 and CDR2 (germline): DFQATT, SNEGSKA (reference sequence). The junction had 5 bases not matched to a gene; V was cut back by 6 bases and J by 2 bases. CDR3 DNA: TGCAGTGCATCTAGGACTAGCGGGACCTACAATGAGCAGTTCTTC. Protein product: CSASRTSGTYNEQFF.

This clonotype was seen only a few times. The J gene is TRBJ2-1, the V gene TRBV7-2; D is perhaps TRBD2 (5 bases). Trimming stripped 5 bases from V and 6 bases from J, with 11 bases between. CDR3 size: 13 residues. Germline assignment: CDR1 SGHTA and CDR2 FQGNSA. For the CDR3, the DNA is TGTGCCAGCAGCCTCCCGGGGTTCAATGAGCAGTTCTTC. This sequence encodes CASSLPGFNEQFF. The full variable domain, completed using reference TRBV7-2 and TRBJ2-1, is GAGVSQSPSNKVTEKGKDVELRCDPISGHTALYWYRQSLGQGLEFLIYFQGNSAPDKSGLPSDRFSAERTGGSVSTLTIQRTQQEDSAVYLCASSLPGFNEQFFGPGTRLTVL.

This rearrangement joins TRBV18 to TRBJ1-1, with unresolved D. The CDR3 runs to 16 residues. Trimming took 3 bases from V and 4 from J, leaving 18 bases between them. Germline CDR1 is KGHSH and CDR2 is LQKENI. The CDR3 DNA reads TGTGCCAGCTCACCCCATCAACTGGGCCGAGGCACTGAAGCTTTCTTT. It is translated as CASSPHQLGRGTEAFF.

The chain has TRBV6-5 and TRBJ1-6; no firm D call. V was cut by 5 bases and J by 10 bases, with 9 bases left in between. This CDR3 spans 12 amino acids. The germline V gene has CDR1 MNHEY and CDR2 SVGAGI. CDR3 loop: CASSPKYSPLHF. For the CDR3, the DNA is TGTGCCAGCAGTCCAAAGTACTCACCCCTCCACTTT.

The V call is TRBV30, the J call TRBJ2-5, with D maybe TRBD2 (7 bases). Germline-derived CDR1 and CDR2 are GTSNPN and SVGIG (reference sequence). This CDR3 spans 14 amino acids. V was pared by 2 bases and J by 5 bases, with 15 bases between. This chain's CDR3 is CAWSNLRGAETQYF. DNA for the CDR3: TGTGCCTGGAGTAACCTCCGGGGGGCTGAGACCCAGTACTTC.

CDR3 nucleotides: TGTGCCAGCAGCTTTCGCGCGAACACCGGGGAGCTGTTTTTT. It encodes CASSFRANTGELFF. This chain uses TRBV7-2 with TRBJ2-2; D not certain. In germline, CDR1 is SGHTA, CDR2 FQGNSA. The CDR3 runs to 14 residues. The V gene lost 3 bases and the J gene lost 0 bases, with 5 bases spanning the gap.

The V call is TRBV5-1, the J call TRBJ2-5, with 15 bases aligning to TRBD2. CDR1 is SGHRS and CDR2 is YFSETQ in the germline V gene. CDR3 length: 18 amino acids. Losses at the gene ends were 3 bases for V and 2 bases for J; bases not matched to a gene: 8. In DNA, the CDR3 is TGCGCCAGCAGCTCGGGACTAGCGGGGGGCAACCGACAAGAGACCCAGTACTTC. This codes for CASSSGLAGGNRQETQYF.

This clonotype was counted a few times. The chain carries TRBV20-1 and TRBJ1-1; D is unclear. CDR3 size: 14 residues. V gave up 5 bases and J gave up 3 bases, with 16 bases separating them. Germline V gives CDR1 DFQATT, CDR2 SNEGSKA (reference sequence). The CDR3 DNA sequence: TGCAGTGCTGCCCGGGCCCCCTCCTACACTGAAGCTTTCTTT. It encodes CSAARAPSYTEAFF.

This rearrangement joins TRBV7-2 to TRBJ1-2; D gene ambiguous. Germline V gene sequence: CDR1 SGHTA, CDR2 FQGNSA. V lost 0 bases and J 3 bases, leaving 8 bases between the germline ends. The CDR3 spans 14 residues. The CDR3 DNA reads TGTGCCAGCAGCTTAGCTAACACCGACTATGGCTACACCTTC. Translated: CASSLANTDYGYTF. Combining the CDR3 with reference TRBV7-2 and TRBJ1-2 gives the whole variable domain GAGVSQSPSNKVTEKGKDVELRCDPISGHTALYWYRQSLGQGLEFLIYFQGNSAPDKSGLPSDRFSAERTGGSVSTLTIQRTQQEDSAVYLCASSLANTDYGYTFGSGTRLTVV.

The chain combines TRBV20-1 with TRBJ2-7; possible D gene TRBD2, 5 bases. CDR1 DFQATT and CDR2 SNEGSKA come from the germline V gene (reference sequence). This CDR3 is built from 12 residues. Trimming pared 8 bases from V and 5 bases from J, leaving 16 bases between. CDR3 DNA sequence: TGCAGTACTACGGGAACACGAGACGAGCAGTACGTC. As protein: CSTTGTRDEQYV.

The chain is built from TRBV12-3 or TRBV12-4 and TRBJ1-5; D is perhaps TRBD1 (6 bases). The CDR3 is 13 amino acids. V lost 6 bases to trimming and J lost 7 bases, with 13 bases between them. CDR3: CASSRNREQPQHF. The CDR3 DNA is TGTGCCAGCAGCCGAAACAGGGAACAGCCCCAGCATTTT.

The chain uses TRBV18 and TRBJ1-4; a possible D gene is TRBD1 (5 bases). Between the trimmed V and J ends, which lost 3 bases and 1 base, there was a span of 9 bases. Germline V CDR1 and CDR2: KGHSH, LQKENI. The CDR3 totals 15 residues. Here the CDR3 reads CASSPGRETNEKLFF. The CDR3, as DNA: TGTGCCAGCTCACCCGGCAGGGAAACTAATGAAAAACTGTTTTTT. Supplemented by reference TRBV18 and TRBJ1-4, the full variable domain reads NAGVMQNPRHLVRRRGQEARLRCSPMKGHSHVYWYRQLPEEGLKFMVYLQKENIIDESGMPKERFSAEFPKEGPSILRIQQVVRGDSAAYFCASSPGRETNEKLFFGSGTQLSVL.

The CDR3 DNA reads as TGTGCCAGCAGCCGGGGTAACTCGAACACCGGGGAGCTGTTTTTT. Encoded protein: CASSRGNSNTGELFF. V is TRBV3-1 and J is TRBJ2-2, with D hard to call. Looked up from germline, CDR1 is LGHDT and CDR2 is YNNKEL (reference sequence). This CDR3 is 15 amino acids long. Trimming removed 4 bases at V and 0 bases at J, with 9 bases between.

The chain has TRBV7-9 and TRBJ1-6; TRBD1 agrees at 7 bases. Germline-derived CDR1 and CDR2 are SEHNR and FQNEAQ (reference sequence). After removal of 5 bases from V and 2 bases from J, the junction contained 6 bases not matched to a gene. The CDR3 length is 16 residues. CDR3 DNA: TGTGCCAGCAGCCCCGACAGGGATCCCTATAATTCACCCCTCCACTTT. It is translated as CASSPDRDPYNSPLHF.

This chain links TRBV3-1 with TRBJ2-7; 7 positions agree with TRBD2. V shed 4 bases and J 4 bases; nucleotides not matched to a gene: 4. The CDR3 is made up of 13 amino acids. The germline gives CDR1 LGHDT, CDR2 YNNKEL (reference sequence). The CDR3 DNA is TGTGCCAGCAGCCTGGGGAGGGCATACGAGCAGTACGTC. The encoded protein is CASSLGRAYEQYV.

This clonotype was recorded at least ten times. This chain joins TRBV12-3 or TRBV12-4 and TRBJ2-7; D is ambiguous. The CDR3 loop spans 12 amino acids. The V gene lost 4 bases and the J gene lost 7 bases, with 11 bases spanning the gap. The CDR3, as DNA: TGTGCCAGCAGTTCGTCCGGGCGGGAGCAGTACGTC. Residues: CASSSSGREQYV.

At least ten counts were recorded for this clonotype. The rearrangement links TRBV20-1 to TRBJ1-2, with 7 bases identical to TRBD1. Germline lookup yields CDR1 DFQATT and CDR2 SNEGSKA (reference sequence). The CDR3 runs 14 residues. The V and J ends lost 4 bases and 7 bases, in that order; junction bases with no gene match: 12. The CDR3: CSATKGRGQGGYTF. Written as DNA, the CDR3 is TGCAGTGCTACCAAGGGGAGGGGGCAAGGTGGCTACACCTTC.

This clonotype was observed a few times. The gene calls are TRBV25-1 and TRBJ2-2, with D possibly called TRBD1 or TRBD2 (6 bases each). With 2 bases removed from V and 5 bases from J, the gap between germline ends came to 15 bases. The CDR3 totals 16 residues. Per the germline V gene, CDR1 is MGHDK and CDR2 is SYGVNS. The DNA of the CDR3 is TGTGCCAGCAGTGAACTGGGGGGCGGAAGAACCGGGGAGCTGTTTTTT. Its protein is CASSELGGGRTGELFF.